This TCR beta chain originates from a study of shared clonotypes between healthy human individuals. General observations from the study: Having only a few donors restricted how much genetic and exposure-history diversity was captured.

Concerning this clone: Its antigen is as yet unknown.

Repertoires were generated with immunoSEQ multiplex PCR, while TCRdb's copy carries only in-frame clones and drops some. The data show roughly 2.5 million clones, 90% to 95% seen once. Naive CD45RA+ and memory CD45RA-negative subsets were split from CD4+ cells. Germline-derived CDR1 and CDR2 are LNHDA and SQIVND (reference sequence). Trimming shortened V by 3 bases and J by 0 bases, and 12 bases separated the two germline ends. The CDR3 has 15 residues. The sample comprised naive CD4+ T cells sorted from blood. As for subset: CD45RA+ positively selected. The TCR was taken from a man aged 18 to 29 in good health. This sequence joins TRBV19 and TRBJ2-7; no clear D gene. Here the CDR3 reads CASSIVSQSSYEQYF. The CDR3 DNA sequence: TGTGCCAGTAGTATCGTCAGTCAAAGCTCCTACGAGCAGTACTTC.